These 30 T cell receptor beta chains were all obtained from the same sample, sequenced in a study of OX40 agonist ivuxolimab in advanced cancers. Generated by immunoSEQ multiplex PCR, the TCRdb table keeps only in-frame clones and is missing some. The sample includes tens of thousands of clones, 70% to 90% of them seen just once. The sequences come from CD4+ or CD8+ T cells sorted from blood, collected in a trial of the OX40 agonist ivuxolimab. Receptors originate from an adult with an advanced solid tumor such as melanoma, head and neck, liver or kidney cancer.

The chain uses TRBV5-1 and TRBJ2-7; D might be TRBD1 (5 bases). Germline assignment: CDR1 SGHRS and CDR2 YFSETQ. The CDR3 is made up of 13 amino acids. V lost 7 bases and J lost 2, with 13 bases in between. CDR3 in amino acids: CASGTGETYEQYF. In DNA form, the CDR3 reads TGCGCCAGCGGCACAGGAGAGACCTACGAGCAGTACTTC.

This clone was seen more than once but under ten times. The CDR3 region has the DNA TGTGCCAGCAGCTTGGACAGGATCGCCGGGGAGCTGTTTTTT. This translates into CASSLDRIAGELFF. The chain links TRBV5-6 to TRBJ2-2, with D possibly being TRBD1 (5 bases). The CDR3 extends over 14 amino acids. With 0 bases removed from V and 6 bases from J, the gap between germline ends came to 9 bases. CDR1 SGHDT and CDR2 YYEEEE come from the germline V gene.

J is TRBJ2-7 and V is TRBV2; a possible D gene is TRBD1 (6 bases). This CDR3 has 15 residues. Germline V gives CDR1 SNHLY, CDR2 FYNNEI. Deletions cut 5 bases from V and 2 bases from J, with 16 bases between. This chain's CDR3 is CASSPNRALTYEQYF. CDR3 bases: TGTGCCAGCAGTCCCAACAGGGCTTTAACCTACGAGCAGTACTTC.

V gene TRBV5-8 combines with J gene TRBJ2-1; 9 nucleotides line up with TRBD1. The germline V gene encodes CDR1 SGHTS and CDR2 YDEGEE. The CDR3 spans 15 residues. V shed 4 bases and J 5 bases; nucleotides not matched to a gene: 7. CDR3 region: CASSPGTGYDNEQFF. The CDR3 nucleotides read TGTGCCAGCAGCCCCGGGACAGGGTACGACAATGAGCAGTTCTTC.

The chain joins TRBV6-5 to TRBJ2-2; 7 nucleotides align to TRBD1. The CDR3 is 16 amino acids. With 0 bases clipped from V and 1 base from J, the junction kept 2 bases outside the gene matches. Germline assignment: CDR1 MNHEY and CDR2 SVGAGI. CDR3 DNA: TGTGCCAGCAGTTACTCGTGGACAGGGAACACCGGGGAGCTGTTTTTT. The encoded protein is CASSYSWTGNTGELFF.

Only one count was recorded for this clone. This chain uses TRBV7-9 with TRBJ1-2, with 7 positions matching TRBD1. The CDR3 has 14 amino acids. Per the germline V gene, CDR1 is SEHNR and CDR2 is FQNEAQ (reference sequence). V gave up 3 bases and J gave up 2 bases; unmatched junction bases: 3. CDR3 loop: CASSFTGANYGYTF. CDR3 in DNA: TGTGCCAGCAGCTTTACAGGGGCCAACTATGGCTACACCTTC. Full variable domain (remainder filled in from reference TRBV7-9 and TRBJ1-2): DTGVSQNPRHKITKRGQNVTFRCDPISEHNRLYWYRQTLGQGPEFLTYFQNEAQLEKSRLLSDRFSAERPKGSFSTLEIQRTEQGDSAMYLCASSFTGANYGYTFGSGTRLTVV.

J is TRBJ1-1 and V is TRBV27, with a tentative D call TRBD1 (5 bases). In germline, CDR1 is MNHEY, CDR2 SMNVEV (reference sequence). V was trimmed by 5 bases and J by 3 bases, leaving 16 bases between them. The CDR3 runs 15 residues. CDR3 loop: CASSQSAGMDTEAFF. CDR3 nucleotides: TGTGCCAGCAGTCAATCAGCAGGGATGGACACTGAAGCTTTCTTT.

The CDR3 coding sequence is TGTGCCAGCAGCTTGTCTCCCGCAGGGGGCTACGAGCAGTACTTC. Translation: CASSLSPAGGYEQYF. The J gene is TRBJ2-7, the V gene TRBV7-6, with TRBD1 matching 7 bases. After removal of 3 bases from V and 3 bases from J, the junction contained 8 bases not matched to a gene. The CDR3 consists of 15 residues. Per germline, CDR1 SGHVS and CDR2 FNYEAQ.

This chain links TRBV29-1 with TRBJ1-2; D call uncertain. Germline lookup yields CDR1 SQVTM and CDR2 ANQGSEA. This CDR3 region has 11 residues. The V end was cut by 2 bases, the J end by 6 bases, with 7 bases between. As DNA, the CDR3 is TGCAGCGTTGAAATGAACCATGGCTACACCTTC. It codes for CSVEMNHGYTF.

The V gene is TRBV11-2, the J gene TRBJ1-4; D remains ambiguous. The length of the CDR3 is 16 residues. Between the trimmed V and J ends, which lost 3 bases and 0 bases, there was a span of 11 bases. Germline assignment: CDR1 SGHAT and CDR2 FQNNGV. The CDR3 DNA reads as TGTGCCAGCAGCTTGGGTAACTGGGCAACTAATGAAAAACTGTTTTTT. It translates to CASSLGNWATNEKLFF. The whole variable domain, filled in from reference TRBV11-2 and TRBJ1-4, reads EAGVAQSPRYKIIEKRQSVAFWCNPISGHATLYWYQQILGQGPKLLIQFQNNGVVDDSQLPKDRFSAERLKGVDSTLKIQPAKLEDSAVYLCASSLGNWATNEKLFFGSGTQLSVL.

The chain uses TRBV6-6 and TRBJ1-5; D is unresolved. CDR3 size: 15 residues. Trimming pared 4 bases from V and 0 bases from J, leaving 10 bases between. Germline V lookup: CDR1 MNHNY, CDR2 SVGAGI (reference sequence). The CDR3 protein is CASSSAEVSNQPQHF. CDR3 DNA: TGTGCCAGCAGTTCCGCGGAGGTTAGCAATCAGCCCCAGCATTTT.

Points on this clone: Other DNA sequences within the sample encode an identical CDR3. The rearrangement uses TRBV5-1 and TRBJ2-5; perhaps D is TRBD1 or TRBD2 (5 bases each). Germline V CDR1 and CDR2: SGHRS, YFSETQ. CDR3 length equals 13 residues. The germline V and J ends were trimmed by 4 bases and 1 base, with 8 bases remaining between them. This chain's CDR3 is CASSLGVQETQYF. The CDR3 nucleotides read TGCGCCAGCAGCCTGGGGGTCCAAGAGACCCAGTACTTC.

V gene TRBV5-1 combines with J gene TRBJ2-5, with 7 bases lining up with TRBD1. V gave up 5 bases and J gave up 5 bases; unmatched junction bases: 15. The CDR3 has 16 residues. Germline V gene lookup returns CDR1 SGHRS and CDR2 YFSETQ. In nucleotides, the CDR3 is TGCGCCAGCAGTTTCCACCCGGGACAGAGGTTGGAGACCCAGTACTTC. Amino acids: CASSFHPGQRLETQYF.

This chain links TRBV5-1 with TRBJ1-2; no definite D call. With 4 bases removed from V and 8 bases from J, the gap between germline ends came to 15 bases. The germline CDR1 and CDR2 sequences are SGHRS and YFSETQ. The CDR3 has 13 residues. The CDR3 reads CASSKGTSDGYTF. The CDR3 nucleotides read TGCGCCAGCAGCAAGGGTACATCCGACGGCTACACCTTC.

V gene TRBV29-1 combines with J gene TRBJ2-5, with TRBD1 identical over 10 bases. V lost 6 bases to trimming and J lost 5 bases; unmatched junction nucleotides: 0. Per germline, CDR1 SQVTM and CDR2 ANQGSEA. The CDR3 extends over 11 amino acids. CDR3 sequence (DNA): TGCAGCGTGGGACAGGGGGAGACCCAGTACTTC. It encodes CSVGQGETQYF.

This rearrangement joins TRBV10-3 to TRBJ1-5; D might be TRBD1 (5 bases). Trimming took off 8 bases at V and 4 bases at J, with 12 bases between the two ends. The germline CDR1 and CDR2 sequences are ENHRY and SYGVKD. CDR3 length: 13 residues. CDR3 protein: CAIWTGDNQPQHF. In DNA, the CDR3 is TGTGCCATCTGGACGGGGGATAATCAGCCCCAGCATTTT.

V gene TRBV28 combines with J gene TRBJ2-7; 7 nucleotides line up with TRBD1. The trim removed 10 bases at V and 2 bases at J, leaving 17 bases unmatched. The CDR3 consists of 16 residues. Germline CDR1 is MDHEN and CDR2 is SYDVKM. The CDR3 region has the DNA TGTGCCACGAGACAGGGTCACCTTAGGGATACCTACGAGCAGTACTTC. This gives the protein CATRQGHLRDTYEQYF.

In DNA, the CDR3 is TGTGCCAGCAGCTTAGATTTCGGAAAGACCCAGTACTTC. Translation gives CASSLDFGKTQYF. The rearrangement links TRBV11-3 to TRBJ2-5; D unclear. Trimming took 0 bases from V and 6 from J, leaving 8 bases between them. The CDR3 loop spans 13 amino acids. CDR1 and CDR2 from the germline V gene are SGHNT and YENEEA.

V and J are TRBV5-1 and TRBJ2-5; D is perhaps TRBD2 (7 bases). Germline CDR1 is SGHRS and CDR2 is YFSETQ. V was clipped by 4 bases and J by 3 bases, with 16 bases between them. The CDR3 length is 15 residues. CDR3 amino acids: CASSKGGNREETQYF. The CDR3 coding sequence is TGCGCCAGCAGCAAGGGGGGGAACAGAGAAGAGACCCAGTACTTC.

The chain couples TRBV6-5 to TRBJ1-1; D is uncertain. Deletions cut 5 bases from V and 9 bases from J, with 13 bases between. This CDR3 is built from 12 residues. Per the germline V gene, CDR1 is MNHEY and CDR2 is SVGAGI. The CDR3 region has the DNA TGTGCCAGCAGTACACCTGAGAGGAAAGCTTTCTTT. This gives the protein CASSTPERKAFF.

The J gene is TRBJ2-3, the V gene TRBV10-3; TRBD2 agrees at 13 bases. This CDR3 is built from 16 residues. Germline loops: CDR1 ENHRY, CDR2 SYGVKD. The V and J ends lost 4 bases and 0 bases, in that order; junction bases with no gene match: 1. Here the CDR3 reads CAISGLAGGSTDTQYF. CDR3 nucleotide sequence: TGTGCCATCAGTGGACTAGCGGGGGGAAGCACAGATACGCAGTATTTT.

The V and J genes are TRBV6-1 and TRBJ1-1, with TRBD1 identical over 7 bases. The junction had 7 bases not matched to a gene; V was cut back by 6 bases and J by 3 bases. The CDR3 has 14 residues. Per germline, CDR1 MNHNS and CDR2 SASEGT. Here the CDR3 DNA reads TGTGCCAGCAGATTACAGGGGATGGACACTGAAGCTTTCTTT. Translating gives CASRLQGMDTEAFF.

The chain is built from TRBV5-1 and TRBJ2-3, with 9 bases lining up with TRBD1. After removal of 7 bases from V and 6 bases from J, the junction contained 9 bases not matched to a gene. The CDR3 runs to 14 residues. Germline-derived CDR1 and CDR2 are SGHRS and YFSETQ. CDR3 sequence: CASGGQGVGDTQYF. CDR3 DNA sequence: TGCGCCAGCGGGGGACAGGGAGTTGGGGATACGCAGTATTTT.

The chain employs TRBV7-8 and TRBJ2-7, with 8 bases identical to TRBD1. CDR1 and CDR2 from the germline V gene are SGHVS and FQNEAQ. The CDR3 covers 13 residues. The trim removed 0 bases at V and 8 bases at J, leaving 3 bases unmatched. The chain's CDR3 is CASSLAGQAQQYF. CDR3 in DNA: TGTGCCAGCAGCTTAGCGGGACAGGCACAGCAGTACTTC.

This sequence joins TRBV28 and TRBJ2-2; D assignment may be TRBD1 or TRBD2 (5 bases each). This CDR3 contains 14 residues. The V end lost 4 bases, the J end lost 4 bases, and 10 bases lay between the germline ends. The V gene's germline CDR1 is MDHEN and CDR2 SYDVKM. CDR3 in amino acids: CASSSGTVTGELFF. DNA of the CDR3: TGTGCCAGCAGTTCCGGGACGGTCACCGGGGAGCTGTTTTTT.

V usage is TRBV2 and J usage is TRBJ1-2; D might be TRBD1 (5 bases). The CDR3 sequence is 14 residues long. Germline-derived CDR1 and CDR2 are SNHLY and FYNNEI. With 4 bases removed from V and 1 base from J, the gap between germline ends came to 10 bases. The CDR3 DNA follows: TGTGCCAGCAGTGCAGGGATGGGTAACTATGGCTACACCTTC. It yields the protein CASSAGMGNYGYTF.

This chain uses TRBV7-9 with TRBJ2-1, with 10 positions matching TRBD2. J lost 8 bases, V lost 2 bases, and 6 bases had no gene match. Germline CDR1 SEHNR, CDR2 FQNEAQ (reference sequence). CDR3 length: 15 amino acids. The CDR3 reads CASSLKRGGIDEQFF. The DNA of the CDR3 is TGTGCCAGCAGCTTAAAGCGGGGGGGCATAGATGAGCAGTTCTTC.

The chain recombines TRBV6-1 with TRBJ1-6, with D possibly matching TRBD1 (6 bases). Germline V gives CDR1 MNHNS, CDR2 SASEGT. The V and J ends lost 4 bases and 5 bases respectively, with 12 bases between them. This CDR3 comprises 15 residues. This chain's CDR3 is CASSVQGEDNSPLHF. In DNA, the CDR3 is TGTGCCAGCAGTGTACAGGGTGAGGATAATTCACCCCTCCACTTT.

This clone has more than one count but fewer than ten. The chain carries TRBV6-6 and TRBJ1-1; TRBD1 aligns across 10 bases. This CDR3 has 15 residues. The V segment lost 5 bases and the J segment 3 bases; nucleotides outside the gene matches: 6. CDR1 is MNHNY and CDR2 is SVGAGI in the germline V gene (reference sequence). CDR3 in amino acids: CASSNGQGVHTEAFF. For the CDR3, the DNA is TGTGCCAGCAGTAACGGACAGGGGGTTCACACTGAAGCTTTCTTT.

The chain has TRBV5-1 and TRBJ2-5; TRBD1 agrees at 11 bases. V lost 4 bases to trimming and J lost 4 bases; unmatched junction nucleotides: 6. The CDR3 runs 15 residues. The germline V gene encodes CDR1 SGHRS and CDR2 YFSETQ. The CDR3 DNA reads TGCGCCAGCAGCATAGGACAGGGGGCATTAGAGACCCAGTACTTC. Translating gives CASSIGQGALETQYF.